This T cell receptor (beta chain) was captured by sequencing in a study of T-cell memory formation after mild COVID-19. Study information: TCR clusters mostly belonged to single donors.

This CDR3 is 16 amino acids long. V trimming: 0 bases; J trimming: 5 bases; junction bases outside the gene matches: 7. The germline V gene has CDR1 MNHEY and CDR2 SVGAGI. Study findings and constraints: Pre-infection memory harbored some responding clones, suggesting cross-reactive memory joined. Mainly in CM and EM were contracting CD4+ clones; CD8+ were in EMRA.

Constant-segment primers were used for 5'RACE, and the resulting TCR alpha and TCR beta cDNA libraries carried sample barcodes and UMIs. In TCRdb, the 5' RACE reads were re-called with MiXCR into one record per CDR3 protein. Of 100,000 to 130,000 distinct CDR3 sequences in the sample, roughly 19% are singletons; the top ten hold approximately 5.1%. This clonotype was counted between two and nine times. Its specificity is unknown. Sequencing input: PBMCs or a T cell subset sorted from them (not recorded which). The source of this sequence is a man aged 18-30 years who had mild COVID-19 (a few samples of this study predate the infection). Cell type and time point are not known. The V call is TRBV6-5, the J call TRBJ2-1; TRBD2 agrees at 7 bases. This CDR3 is CASSYSILAEHNEQFF. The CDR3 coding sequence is TGTGCCAGCAGTTACTCGATTCTAGCGGAGCACAATGAGCAGTTCTTC.